The rows below give T cell receptor beta chains drawn from one sample of a study of T-cell memory formation after mild COVID-19. TCRdb processed the 5' RACE reads anew with MiXCR; each CDR3 protein has one entry. The sample carries under 300,000 distinct CDR3 sequences, around 15% recorded once. Material: PBMCs or a T cell subset sorted from them (not recorded which). These receptors all stem from a man aged 18 to 29 who had mild COVID-19 (a few samples of this study predate the infection). Cell type and time point are not known. Both conserved end residues are part of each CDR3. Each record gives: D gene, J gene, V gene, clone size, CDR3 protein, CDR3 DNA. A D gene is named only where the DNA matches it firmly. Not every row has a clone size; where given, it reads once, few, many or a size class.

D: -
J: TRBJ2-3
V: TRBV5-1
size: -
CDR3: CASSPPHRTDTQYF
DNA: TGCGCCAGCAGCCCGCCGCACCGCACAGATACGCAGTATTTT

D: -
J: TRBJ2-5
V: TRBV5-1
size: few
CDR3: CASSLAGRGQETQYF
DNA: TGCGCCAGCAGCTTGGCCGGAAGGGGCCAAGAGACCCAGTACTTC

D: TRBD1
J: TRBJ1-2
V: TRBV7-3
size: -
CDR3: CASSRGGQGGGYTF
DNA: TGTGCCAGCAGCCGGGGAGGACAGGGAGGAGGCTACACCTTC

D: -
J: TRBJ2-7
V: TRBV12-3/TRBV12-4
size: -
CDR3: CASSPAWGASYEQYF
DNA: TGTGCCAGCAGTCCCGCCTGGGGCGCATCCTACGAGCAGTACTTC

D: -
J: TRBJ1-5
V: TRBV20-1
size: -
CDR3: CSATDDTTRGQPQHF
DNA: TGCAGTGCTACCGACGATACGACGAGGGGTCAGCCCCAGCATTTT

D: -
J: TRBJ2-1
V: TRBV15
size: -
CDR3: CATSSLYNEQFF
DNA: TGTGCCACCAGCAGCCTCTACAATGAGCAGTTCTTC

D: TRBD2
J: TRBJ2-3
V: TRBV7-2
size: few
CDR3: CASSWALPLARPTDTQYF
DNA: TGTGCCAGCAGCTGGGCCCTACCACTAGCGCGCCCCACAGATACGCAGTATTTT

D: TRBD1
J: TRBJ2-1
V: TRBV7-9
size: -
CDR3: CASSYTGASSYNEQFF
DNA: TGTGCCAGCAGCTACACAGGGGCCAGCTCCTACAATGAGCAGTTCTTC

D: TRBD1
J: TRBJ1-1
V: TRBV10-3
size: -
CDR3: CAIKPGQGARVDTEAFF
DNA: TGTGCCATCAAACCGGGACAGGGGGCTCGCGTGGACACTGAAGCTTTCTTT

D: -
J: TRBJ1-1
V: TRBV28
size: -
CDR3: CASKSQGMGTEAFF
DNA: TGTGCCAGCAAGTCGCAGGGAATGGGCACTGAAGCTTTCTTT

D: -
J: TRBJ2-5
V: TRBV12-3/TRBV12-4
size: few
CDR3: CASTMGGASGETQYF
DNA: TGTGCCAGCACCATGGGGGGGGCTAGCGGAGAGACCCAGTACTTC